This T cell receptor beta chain was documented in a study of regulatory T cells in long-lasting Graves disease. Notes on the study in general: With a small sample size, accuracy may have been reduced. Persistent disease favored TRBV28, TRBJ1-2 and TRBJ2-5. Persistent Graves' patients showed reduced TCR diversity versus newly diagnosed patients.

As to time point: newly diagnosed GD, antithyroid drugs for less than 3 months. Extracted PBMC RNA gave rise to the TCR library. The CDR3 is 13 amino acids. Germline CDR1 MNHNS, CDR2 SASEGT. V was trimmed by 8 bases and J by 7 bases, leaving 18 bases between them. Building of the TCR beta libraries involved iRepertoire HTBI primers and Arm-PCR of CDR3 regions. MiXCR was run by TCRdb on the multiplex PCR reads, yielding one entry per CDR3 protein. The table lists around 330,000 distinct CDR3 sequences, roughly 18% of them singletons. Remarks on this clonotype: Its antigen is still unknown.

The sample consisted of peripheral blood mononuclear cells (PBMCs), taken at new diagnosis, from a patient treated with antithyroid drugs. This receptor was taken from a female donor with Graves disease. The genes are TRBV6-1 and TRBJ2-7; tentatively, D is TRBD2 (6 bases). The CDR3 protein is CASGLTGVREQYF. In nucleotides, the CDR3 is TGTGCCAGCGGTCTGACGGGAGTGAGGGAGCAGTACTTC.